The source of this T cell receptor beta chain is a study of T cell responses to AZD1222 COVID-19 vaccine. Broader study findings: With dominance at 160-218 and 743-854, vaccine-associated CD4 TCRs spanned spike.

This table comes from immunoSEQ multiplex PCR, and its TCRdb copy is limited to in-frame clones, with some not included. The sample carries 120,000 to 150,000 clones, more than 85% recorded once. V shed 0 bases and J shed 2 bases, with 11 bases lying between them. Germline V CDR1 and CDR2: LGHNA, YNFKEQ. The CDR3 has 16 amino acids. Remarks on this clone: Its antigen remains unknown.

The gene calls are TRBV4-2 and TRBJ1-3; a weak D match, TRBD1 (5 bases). The sequence derives from an adult in good health. This sample comprised peripheral blood, obtained on day 0 of AZD1222 vaccination. CDR3 protein: CASSQEGRTTGNTIYF. CDR3 coding DNA: TGTGCCAGCAGCCAAGAGGGACGGACTACTGGAAACACCATATATTTT.